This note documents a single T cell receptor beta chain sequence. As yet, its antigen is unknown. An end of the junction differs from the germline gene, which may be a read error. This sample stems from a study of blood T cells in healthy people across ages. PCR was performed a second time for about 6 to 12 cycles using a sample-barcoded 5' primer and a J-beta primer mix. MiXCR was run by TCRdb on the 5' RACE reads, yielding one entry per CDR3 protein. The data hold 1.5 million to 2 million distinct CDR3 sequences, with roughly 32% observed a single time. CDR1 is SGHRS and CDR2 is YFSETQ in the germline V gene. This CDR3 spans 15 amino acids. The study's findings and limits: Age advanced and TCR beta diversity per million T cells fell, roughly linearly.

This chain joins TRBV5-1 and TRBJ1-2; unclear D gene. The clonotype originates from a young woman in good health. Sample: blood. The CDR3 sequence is CTSSLQQAPNYGYTF. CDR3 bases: TGCACCAGCAGCTTGCAGCAGGCCCCTAACTATGGCTACACCTTC.